The sequence of this T cell receptor beta chain was determined in a study of identical twins (dated by TCRdb to the mid-2010s). Background on the whole study: To test whether fetal clonotypes persist, this study deep-sequenced TCR alpha and beta repertoires from monozygotic twins, from unrelated adults of various ages, and from cord blood. To rule out contamination, replicate twin experiments were performed at different times with different library preparation protocols. The investigation overall reported the following: In beta out-of-frame sequences, excess twin sharing was weaker, because having fewer shared sequences lowered the signal-to-noise ratio. Recombination models systematically underestimated out-of-frame TCR alpha sharing in monozygotic twins but agreed with sharing between unrelated individuals. Zero-insertion analyses could be partly confounded by invariant T cells such as MAIT and iNKT, though diverse VJ usage argued against such confounding for most clonotypes. Because the same donors could not be followed over many years, conclusions were based on cross-sectional statistical analysis. Compared with coincidental sharing between unrelated individuals, out-of-frame TCR alpha sequences shared between twins had an excess of sequences with low generation probability. Abundant cord blood beta clonotypes carried fewer insertions; young adult naive repertoires showed a weaker similar trend, while memory repertoires showed none.

This clonotype occurred a few times. Its specific antigen is unknown. One base away there is no much larger clone; base qualities are not given. Library creation used 5' RACE. Sequenced on an Illumina HiSeq 2000. A universal primer binding site was added through template switching, and the final cDNA carried a unique molecular identifier so that TCR cDNA molecules could be counted accurately. Specific primers in the conserved constant-segment region were used to synthesize first-strand cDNA for the TCR alpha and beta chains. To control for contamination, every cDNA library was double barcoded, receiving both a SMART-Mk sample barcode and Illumina barcodes. Two successive PCR steps introduced TruSeq adapter sequences along with Illumina sample barcodes. Sequencing of the TCR alpha and beta cDNA libraries was done on the Illumina HiSeq platform using custom primers. The original pipeline was this. MiGEC was used to process raw reads and extract unique molecular identifiers, and MiXCR was used to find CDR3 positions. Recombination models were inferred per individual with the repgenHMM and IGoR tools using an EM algorithm. Shared clonotypes were analyzed with the tcR package in R, and sharing was normalized by the product of cloneset sizes. Out-of-frame nonproductive sequences were analyzed to study raw recombination free of thymic and clonal selection effects. TCRdb reprocessed the public reads (quality trimming at Q25 with fastp, clone calling with MiXCR) and kept in-frame beta chains. Identical CDR3 protein sequences are pooled into one entry, listed with their most common genes and DNA. These V and J calls are TCRdb output, not the study's own analysis. Recorded for this sample are 350,000 to 400,000 distinct CDR3 sequences; around 9% of them occurred a single time. The leading ten clones occupy about 8.1% of the sample.

In the germline V gene (reference sequence), CDR1 corresponds to DFQATT and CDR2 to SNEGSKA. The CDR3 runs 15 residues from the cysteine to the phenylalanine. Only the CDR3 DNA is retained, 45 bases long and in frame from the first base. Trimming leaves V shorter by 4 bases and J shorter by 5 bases, with the junction holding 11 bases beyond the gene matches. Only healthy Caucasian donors were included. The study also sequenced three unrelated non-twin adults: a male aged 18 to 29, a male aged 50 to 60 and a female aged 50 to 60. Miltenyi CD45RO+ enrichment and human naive T-cell isolation kits were used to isolate memory (CD45RO+) and naive T cells from PBMC.

What was sequenced was naive T cells sorted from blood. The sample's cell subset or site, from its label and the paper: cells isolated with a human naive T-cell isolation kit. The sequence was obtained from a woman aged 45-60 years in good health. The V and J segments used are TRBV20-1 and TRBJ2-5; the junction holds 9 bases that match TRBD2. The CDR3 reads CSANRGSGSWETQYF. The DNA reads TGCAGTGCTAACCGGGGTAGCGGGAGTTGGGAGACCCAGTACTTC.